The clone carrying this T cell receptor (beta chain) was observed many times. Its antigen is not known. Germline CDR1 reads MNHEY; CDR2 reads SMNVEV (reference sequence). CDR3 size: 14 residues. Trimming shortened V by 3 bases and J by 3 bases, and 8 bases separated the two germline ends. Axillary draining lymph nodes of breast cancer patients supplied the node samples. MiXCR, run by TCRdb on the multiplex PCR reads, gives a single entry per CDR3 protein. The sample records 130,000 or so distinct CDR3 sequences, 21% being singletons. The sample originates from a study of breast tumors, draining lymph nodes, adjacent tissues. The study's findings and limits: Tumor TCR diversity was below lymph nodes but above nontumor tissue. Luminal-like breast cancer showed significantly greater tumor-nontumor repertoire similarity than basal-like breast cancer did. Tumor T cell lymph node origin was a supported hypothesis, not proven.

V and J are TRBV27 and TRBJ2-2; D is perhaps TRBD1 or TRBD2 (5 bases each). The sequencing sample was made of axillary lymph node tissue. This clonotype was obtained from a female donor with breast cancer. Some clones in this sample may be carry-over from other donors' samples. CDR3 loop: CASSLGRDTGELFF. The CDR3, as DNA: TGTGCCAGCAGTTTGGGGCGGGACACCGGGGAGCTGTTTTTT.